This T cell receptor (beta chain) was sequenced during a study of cytomegalovirus exposure and HLA in healthy donors. In the case of this clone: Its antigen is not identified.

PCR was performed using 60 Vbeta and 13 Jbeta primers. This table comes from immunoSEQ multiplex PCR, and its TCRdb copy is limited to in-frame clones, with some not included. The profile shows 110,000 or so clones, approximately 69% of them singletons. Points from the study as a whole: A later analysis found that most CMV-associated TCR beta chains appeared HLA-restricted.

In germline, CDR1 is SNHLY, CDR2 FYNNEI. The CDR3 has 13 residues. V shed 11 bases, J shed 4 bases, and the junction held 11 bases outside the gene matches. The receptor comes from a man in his thirties or forties in good health and CMV-seronegative. Sequencing was performed on PBMCs. The chain is built from TRBV2 and TRBJ2-7; 7 bases fit TRBD2. CDR3 protein: CAGRERTGYEQYF. CDR3 DNA sequence: TGTGCCGGGAGGGAACGGACGGGATACGAGCAGTACTTC.